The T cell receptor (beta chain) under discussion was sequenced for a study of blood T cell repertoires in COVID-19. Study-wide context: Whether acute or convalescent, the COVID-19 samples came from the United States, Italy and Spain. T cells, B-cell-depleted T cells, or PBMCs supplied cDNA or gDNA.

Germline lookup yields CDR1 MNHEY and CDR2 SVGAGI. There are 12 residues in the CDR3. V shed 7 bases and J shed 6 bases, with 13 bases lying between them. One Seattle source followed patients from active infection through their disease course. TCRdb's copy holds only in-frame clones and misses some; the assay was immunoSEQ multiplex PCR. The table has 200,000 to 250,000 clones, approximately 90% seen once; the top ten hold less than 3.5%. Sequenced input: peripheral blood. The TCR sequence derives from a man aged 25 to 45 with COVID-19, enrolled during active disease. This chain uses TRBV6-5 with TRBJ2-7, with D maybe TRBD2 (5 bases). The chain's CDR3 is CASIGSGFEQYF. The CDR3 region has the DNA TGTGCCAGCATCGGATCGGGATTCGAGCAGTACTTC.